The 29 T cell receptor beta chains listed next were all sequenced from one sample in a study of blood T cell repertoires in COVID-19. The data were produced by immunoSEQ multiplex PCR, yet TCRdb's version contains in-frame clones alone and is incomplete. The sample carries fewer than 50,000 clones, roughly 89% recorded once. Sequencing used peripheral blood. All receptors come from a man between 60 and 75 years old with active or convalescent COVID-19.

J is TRBJ2-5 and V is TRBV10-3, with 8 bases fitting TRBD2. CDR1 and CDR2 from the germline V gene are ENHRY and SYGVKD. Trimming cost V 2 bases and J 3 bases; bases outside gene matches: 8. The CDR3 extends over 16 amino acids. The DNA of the CDR3 is TGTGCCATCAGTGAGACTAGCGGCCGATTAGAAGAGACCCAGTACTTC. The encoded protein is CAISETSGRLEETQYF.

The CDR3 spells CASSLSAGFVYGYTF. The DNA of the CDR3 is TGTGCCAGCAGCTTGTCGGCAGGGTTTGTCTATGGCTACACCTTC. The V gene is TRBV5-5, the J gene TRBJ1-2, with D perhaps TRBD1 (5 bases). With 1 base removed from V and 4 bases from J, the gap between germline ends came to 14 bases. The CDR3 is 15 residues long. Germline CDR1 reads SGHKS; CDR2 reads YYEKEE (reference sequence).

The V and J genes are TRBV12-3 or TRBV12-4 and TRBJ2-7; 7 positions match TRBD1. The V segment lost 6 bases and the J segment 6 bases; nucleotides outside the gene matches: 5. The CDR3 sequence is 12 residues long. The CDR3 DNA reads TGTGCCAGCAGCCTCGACAGGGCCGAGCAGTACTTC. It yields the protein CASSLDRAEQYF.

This rearrangement joins TRBV25-1 to TRBJ2-2, with D unclear. Per germline, CDR1 MGHDK and CDR2 SYGVNS. The CDR3 has 15 amino acids. The V end lost 2 bases, the J end lost 2 bases, and 9 bases lay between the germline ends. The CDR3 is CASSETRHNTGELFF. The CDR3 region has the DNA TGTGCCAGCAGTGAAACGAGACATAACACCGGGGAGCTGTTTTTT.

This rearrangement joins TRBV28 to TRBJ2-1; possible D gene TRBD2, 6 bases. This CDR3 region has 16 residues. Germline V gene lookup returns CDR1 MDHEN and CDR2 SYDVKM. The V end lost 4 bases, the J end lost 5 bases, and 18 bases lay between the germline ends. CDR3 sequence (DNA): TGTGCCAGCAGTTCCCATGGGGCAGGACTAAACAATGAGCAGTTCTTC. Its protein product is CASSSHGAGLNNEQFF. Looking up the rest from reference TRBV28 and TRBJ2-1 gives the full variable domain: DVKVTQSSRYLVKRTGEKVFLECVQDMDHENMFWYRQDPGLGLRLIYFSYDVKMKEKGDIPEGYSVSREKKERFSLILESASTNQTSMYLCASSSHGAGLNNEQFFGPGTRLTVL.

The chain recombines TRBV28 with TRBJ2-7, with TRBD2 matching over 11 bases. V lost 6 bases to trimming and J lost 9 bases; unmatched junction nucleotides: 10. Germline V lookup: CDR1 MDHEN, CDR2 SYDVKM. The CDR3 sequence is 14 residues long. The CDR3 DNA reads TGTGCCAGCAGCCCCTCTTTCACTAGCGGGAGGCAGTACTTC. It translates to CASSPSFTSGRQYF.

This chain uses TRBV15 with TRBJ1-5; no clear D. CDR3 length: 14 amino acids. In germline, CDR1 is LNHNV, CDR2 YYDKDF (reference sequence). Trimming removed 3 bases from V and 7 bases from J, with 13 bases in between. For the CDR3, the DNA is TGTGCCACCAGCAGCCTCGGGTTCGCGCAGCCCCAGCATTTT. Its protein product is CATSSLGFAQPQHF.

The V and J genes are TRBV30 and TRBJ2-7; no definite D call. Looked up from germline, CDR1 is GTSNPN and CDR2 is SVGIG (reference sequence). The CDR3 spans 12 residues. Trimming pared 4 bases from V and 2 bases from J, leaving 9 bases between. This CDR3 reads CAWTGRTYEQYF. The CDR3 DNA is TGTGCCTGGACAGGCCGAACCTACGAGCAGTACTTC.

This chain joins TRBV11-2 and TRBJ1-6; D is undetermined. CDR3 size: 15 residues. Germline assignment: CDR1 SGHAT and CDR2 FQNNGV. V was trimmed by 2 bases and J by 7 bases, leaving 12 bases between them. CDR3 DNA: TGTGCCAGCAGCTTATATGCCGTACAGAATTCACCCCTCCACTTT. As protein: CASSLYAVQNSPLHF. The full variable domain, rest sourced from reference TRBV11-2 and TRBJ1-6, is EAGVAQSPRYKIIEKRQSVAFWCNPISGHATLYWYQQILGQGPKLLIQFQNNGVVDDSQLPKDRFSAERLKGVDSTLKIQPAKLEDSAVYLCASSLYAVQNSPLHFGNGTRLTVT.

This clone was observed once. The V and J genes are TRBV9 and TRBJ2-2; D possibly corresponds to TRBD1 (6 bases). CDR1 SGDLS and CDR2 YYNGEE come from the germline V gene. Deletions cut 0 bases from V and 3 bases from J, with 15 bases between. The length of the CDR3 is 17 residues. CDR3 in amino acids: CASSVAETGKYTGELFF. The CDR3 DNA sequence: TGTGCCAGCAGCGTAGCCGAGACAGGAAAATACACCGGGGAGCTGTTTTTT.

V gene TRBV7-9 combines with J gene TRBJ2-4; TRBD2 matches at 9 bases. In germline, CDR1 is SEHNR, CDR2 FQNEAQ (reference sequence). Trimming removed 3 bases from V and 1 base from J; junction bases left unmatched: 7. This CDR3 region has 17 residues. The CDR3 DNA reads as TGTGCCAGCAGCTTGTTAGCGGGAGCGACGGCCAAAAACATTCAGTACTTC. Translated, it gives CASSLLAGATAKNIQYF.

The V gene is TRBV10-3, the J gene TRBJ2-7; the match to TRBD2 covers 8 bases. After removal of 6 bases from V and 0 bases from J, the junction contained 10 bases not matched to a gene. Germline CDR1 is ENHRY and CDR2 is SYGVKD. The CDR3 spans 16 residues. The chain's CDR3 is CAISATSGNSSYEQYF. CDR3 coding DNA: TGTGCCATCAGCGCAACTAGCGGTAATAGCTCCTACGAGCAGTACTTC.

V and J are TRBV3-1 (or the pseudogene TRBV3-2) and TRBJ2-4, with 10 bases matching TRBD1. The germline CDR1 and CDR2 sequences are LGHDT and YNNKEL (reference sequence). The V and J ends lost 1 base and 0 bases, in that order; junction bases with no gene match: 9. The length of the CDR3 is 19 residues. As DNA, the CDR3 is TGTGCCAGCAGCCAAGTGTTGGGACAGGGGCCCCTAGCCAAAAACATTCAGTACTTC. Protein product: CASSQVLGQGPLAKNIQYF.

V gene TRBV11-3 combines with J gene TRBJ2-1, with TRBD2 matching 10 bases. Germline CDR1 and CDR2: SGHNT and YENEEA. The CDR3 loop spans 15 amino acids. Trimming took 1 base from V and 5 from J; bases not matched to a gene: 2. CDR3 nucleotides: TGTGCCAGCAGCTTAGTAGCGGGAGGTCACAATGAGCAGTTCTTC. Its protein is CASSLVAGGHNEQFF.

This sequence joins TRBV4-1 and TRBJ2-1, with D uncertain. Germline CDR1 and CDR2: MGHRA and YSYEKL. V was shortened by 1 base and J by 2 bases, with 18 bases between the two germline ends. The CDR3 covers 18 residues. In DNA form, the CDR3 reads TGCGCCAGCAGCCAAGGCCGGTTGGTAGCCCTAACCTACAATGAGCAGTTCTTC. As protein: CASSQGRLVALTYNEQFF.

This chain's CDR3 is CAITTGGGSPLHF. In DNA form, the CDR3 reads TGTGCCATCACAACAGGGGGAGGTTCACCCCTCCACTTT. This sequence joins TRBV12-3 or TRBV12-4 and TRBJ1-6; 8 nucleotides align to TRBD1. This CDR3 has 13 residues. Trimming took 10 bases from V and 9 from J; bases not matched to a gene: 8.

In this sample, this clone turned up once. The V and J genes are TRBV11-2 and TRBJ1-2, with D possibly matching TRBD1 (6 bases). V lost 6 bases and J 6 bases, leaving 17 bases between the germline ends. CDR1 and CDR2 from the germline V gene are SGHAT and FQNNGV. This CDR3 is 14 amino acids long. CDR3 sequence (DNA): TGTGCCAGCAGTCACAATCCAGGGGTCGATGGCTACACCTTC. This codes for CASSHNPGVDGYTF.

This clone was seen once. V and J are TRBV7-9 and TRBJ2-1; TRBD2 matches 10 bases. Germline V CDR1 and CDR2: SEHNR, FQNEAQ (reference sequence). This CDR3 region has 17 residues. V gave up 5 bases and J gave up 2 bases; unmatched junction bases: 9. CDR3 region: CASSPPSGSSPYNEQFF. CDR3 sequence (DNA): TGTGCCAGCAGCCCCCCTAGCGGGAGTTCTCCCTACAATGAGCAGTTCTTC.

This clone was counted a single time. CDR3 in amino acids: CASSEGRSSTDTQYF. The CDR3 DNA sequence: TGCGCCAGCAGTGAGGGGAGATCTAGCACAGATACGCAGTATTTT. This chain joins TRBV10-1 and TRBJ2-3; perhaps TRBD2 as D (5 bases). The length of the CDR3 is 15 residues. V lost 2 bases and J 0 bases, leaving 9 bases between the germline ends. The germline V gene has CDR1 WNHNN and CDR2 SYGVQD (reference sequence).

CDR3 nucleotides: TGTGCCAGTAGTCCGCATTCCGGGACAGGATTTACCGGGGAGCTGTTTTTT. As protein: CASSPHSGTGFTGELFF. The rearrangement links TRBV19 to TRBJ2-2; TRBD1 aligns across 8 bases. Germline-derived CDR1 and CDR2 are LNHDA and SQIVND (reference sequence). After removal of 5 bases from V and 5 bases from J, the junction contained 13 bases not matched to a gene. CDR3 size: 17 residues.

This clone was seen a single time. The CDR3 loop is CASSLARGLAGASYEQYF. The CDR3 DNA reads TGTGCCAGCAGCTTGGCCCGGGGACTAGCGGGAGCTTCCTACGAGCAGTACTTC. The rearrangement links TRBV5-4 to TRBJ2-7, with 14 bases matching TRBD2. Trimming cost V 0 bases and J 1 base; bases outside gene matches: 6. CDR1 is SGHNT, CDR2 YYREEE, per germline (reference sequence). The CDR3 covers 18 residues.

This chain joins TRBV9 and TRBJ2-7; D possibly corresponds to TRBD2 (6 bases). V lost 2 bases and J lost 1, with 13 bases in between. The CDR3 has 15 residues. Germline-derived CDR1 and CDR2 are SGDLS and YYNGEE. The CDR3 DNA reads TGTGCCAGCAGCGTTAGCGGATTATCTTCCTACGAGCAGTACTTC. Its translation is CASSVSGLSSYEQYF.

This chain links TRBV27 with TRBJ2-3, with 7 bases that match TRBD2. Trimming removed 3 bases from V and 0 bases from J; junction bases left unmatched: 3. This CDR3 spans 15 amino acids. Germline lookup yields CDR1 MNHEY and CDR2 SMNVEV (reference sequence). CDR3 loop: CASSFLAASTDTQYF. DNA of the CDR3: TGTGCCAGCAGTTTCCTAGCGGCTAGCACAGATACGCAGTATTTT.

The chain carries TRBV5-1 and TRBJ2-3; 9 positions agree with TRBD2. Germline values: CDR1 SGHRS, CDR2 YFSETQ. The CDR3 spans 18 residues. V lost 2 bases to trimming and J lost 1 base; unmatched junction nucleotides: 11. In DNA form, the CDR3 reads TGCGCCAGCAGCTTTGGGAGGCGGGCTAGCGGGGGCACAGATACGCAGTATTTT. It yields the protein CASSFGRRASGGTDTQYF.

CDR3 residues: CASSHRQGAYPTDTQYF. CDR3 sequence (DNA): TGTGCCAGCAGCCACCGACAGGGGGCTTACCCCACAGATACGCAGTATTTT. V gene TRBV9 combines with J gene TRBJ2-3; 10 nucleotides align to TRBD1. Germline CDR1 reads SGDLS; CDR2 reads YYNGEE. The length of the CDR3 is 17 residues. J gave up 2 bases and V 4 bases, and 10 bases lay outside the gene matches. Filled out from reference TRBV9 and TRBJ2-3, the complete variable domain reads DSGVTQTPKHLITATGQRVTLRCSPRSGDLSVYWYQQSLDQGLQFLIQYYNGEERAKGNILERFSAQQFPDLHSELNLSSLELGDSALYFCASSHRQGAYPTDTQYFGPGTRLTVL.

The J gene is TRBJ2-1, the V gene TRBV2; D gene uncertain. The CDR3 length is 11 residues. V gave up 8 bases and J gave up 9 bases, with 11 bases separating them. From germline, CDR1 is SNHLY and CDR2 FYNNEI. The CDR3 region has the DNA TGTGCCAGCGGAGCGAACCGTGAGCAGTTCTTC. Translated, it gives CASGANREQFF.

V is TRBV29-1 and J is TRBJ2-3; unclear D gene. Germline V gene data show CDR1 as SQVTM and CDR2 as ANQGSEA. This CDR3 comprises 11 residues. V lost 8 bases and J lost 4, with 10 bases in between. The CDR3 nucleotides read TGCAGCCCCCATTCGGCAGATACGCAGTATTTT. Amino acid sequence: CSPHSADTQYF.

This chain connects TRBV7-2 to TRBJ2-7; weak D call: TRBD1 (6 bases). The CDR3 has 14 amino acids. V was pared by 4 bases and J by 5 bases, with 15 bases between. CDR1 is SGHTA and CDR2 is FQGNSA in the germline V gene. The CDR3 DNA sequence: TGTGCCAGCAGCTCCGGGACACCCCCCCACGAGCAGTACTTC. It yields the protein CASSSGTPPHEQYF.

The chain links TRBV5-4 to TRBJ2-7; 8 bases are a match to TRBD1. There are 14 residues in the CDR3. J lost 5 bases, V lost 2 bases, and 6 bases had no gene match. From germline, CDR1 is SGHNT and CDR2 YYREEE (reference sequence). CDR3 DNA: TGTGCCAGCAGCTTCAACAGGGGGGTAGACGAGCAGTACTTC. Translating gives CASSFNRGVDEQYF.